The next 9 T cell receptor beta chains were all read from a single sample in a study of technical replicates of blood from a handful of donors. Clones were read by immunoSEQ multiplex PCR, and TCRdb kept only the in-frame ones, dropping some. Of about 69,000 clones in the sample, over 80% are singletons; the top ten hold around 4.6%. The sequencing input was PBMCs. Receptors originate from a human donor in good health. Some clones in this sample may be carry-over from other donors' samples.

The V call is TRBV7-2, the J call TRBJ2-7, with no clear D. The CDR3 is made up of 13 amino acids. The V gene's germline CDR1 is SGHTA and CDR2 FQGNSA. V was shortened by 5 bases and J by 0 bases, with 8 bases between the two germline ends. The DNA of the CDR3 is TGTGCCAGCAGCGTTCAAAACTCCTACGAGCAGTACTTC. Protein product: CASSVQNSYEQYF.

The V call is TRBV11-2, the J call TRBJ1-4, with TRBD1 identical over 9 bases. Looked up from germline, CDR1 is SGHAT and CDR2 is FQNNGV. V lost 8 bases to trimming and J lost 5 bases; unmatched junction nucleotides: 3. The CDR3 sequence is 13 residues long. CDR3 DNA: TGTGCCAGCGGGACAGGGTTAAATGAAAAACTGTTTTTT. It translates to CASGTGLNEKLFF.

V gene TRBV11-2 combines with J gene TRBJ2-2, with 9 bases matching TRBD2. Trimming took 3 bases from V and 7 from J; bases not matched to a gene: 6. Germline CDR1 SGHAT, CDR2 FQNNGV. This CDR3 has 15 residues. The CDR3 spells CASSFFSGSDGELFF. CDR3 DNA sequence: TGTGCCAGCAGCTTTTTTAGCGGGAGTGACGGGGAGCTGTTTTTT.

This clone was detected only once. This chain links TRBV30 with TRBJ2-3; 11 bases are shared with TRBD2. The CDR3 extends over 19 amino acids. J gave up 2 bases and V 2 bases, and 15 bases lay outside the gene matches. Germline CDR1 reads GTSNPN; CDR2 reads SVGIG (reference sequence). In DNA, the CDR3 is TGTGCCTGGAGTTGGACCGGGACTAGCGGTCCTTCACCCACAGATACGCAGTATTTT. It encodes CAWSWTGTSGPSPTDTQYF.

CDR3 amino acids: CASSYTAGHGYTF. CDR3 bases: TGTGCCAGCAGTTACACGGCAGGGCATGGCTACACCTTC. The chain links TRBV6-5 to TRBJ1-2, with D possibly being TRBD1 (5 bases). Deletions cut 2 bases from V and 6 bases from J, with 10 bases between. Germline V lookup: CDR1 MNHEY, CDR2 SVGAGI. This CDR3 region has 13 residues.

The gene calls are TRBV27 and TRBJ1-1; TRBD1 aligns across 11 bases. This CDR3 has 16 amino acids. Germline trimming cut 6 bases from V and 5 bases from J; bases unmatched to any gene: 11. From germline, CDR1 is MNHEY and CDR2 SMNVEV (reference sequence). The CDR3 sequence: CASRTGTGGSSTEAFF. The CDR3, as DNA: TGTGCCAGCAGGACCGGGACAGGGGGTAGTAGTACTGAAGCTTTCTTT.

The CDR3 coding sequence is TGTGCCAGCAGAGTGACTAGGGCTCCCTACAATGAGCAGTTCTTC. Translating gives CASRVTRAPYNEQFF. The chain combines TRBV2 with TRBJ2-1, with D maybe TRBD2 (6 bases). Germline V gene data show CDR1 as SNHLY and CDR2 as FYNNEI. Trimming cost V 6 bases and J 2 bases, with 14 bases left between them. This CDR3 is 15 amino acids long.

This sequence joins TRBV14 and TRBJ2-2; 8 positions agree with TRBD2. Germline V gene sequence: CDR1 SGHDN, CDR2 FVKESK. The V gene end was trimmed by 3 bases and the J gene end by 6 bases; junction bases not matched to a gene: 9. The CDR3 loop spans 16 amino acids. CDR3 nucleotide sequence: TGTGCCAGCAGCCAGCGCACGGCGGGAGGCGCCGGGGAGCTGTTTTTT. Amino acid sequence: CASSQRTAGGAGELFF.

The chain couples TRBV6-1 to TRBJ1-6, with TRBD1 matching over 7 bases. This CDR3 is built from 14 residues. Germline loops: CDR1 MNHNS, CDR2 SASEGT. Trimming removed 4 bases from V and 7 bases from J; junction bases left unmatched: 4. The CDR3, as DNA: TGTGCCAGCAGTGTAGGGGGCGAAAATTCACCCCTCCACTTT. Translation gives CASSVGGENSPLHF.